The 29 T cell receptor beta chains below all came from one sample that was sequenced in a study of spatial heterogeneity in lung cancer. Time point specified: sample taken at primary tumor resection. MiXCR, run by TCRdb on the 5' RACE reads, gives a single entry per CDR3 protein. The sample holds roughly 79,000 distinct CDR3 sequences; 7.5% to 9.5% are singletons and the top ten take 6.8%. The sequences come from PBMCs, collected at surgery. These receptors were taken from a male donor with early-stage non-small cell lung cancer.

This clonotype was seen a few times. The conserved phenylalanine or tryptophan normally closing the CDR3 is absent here, so this likely arose from a read error. This sequence joins TRBV6-1 and TRBJ2-3; 7 bases agree with TRBD1. J gave up 1 base and V 6 bases, and 4 bases lay outside the gene matches. The CDR3 is made up of 14 amino acids. Per germline, CDR1 MNHNS and CDR2 SASEGT. This CDR3 reads CASRDRVGTDTQYS. The DNA for the CDR3 is TGTGCCAGCAGAGACAGGGTTGGCACAGATACGCAGTATTCT.

At least ten counts were recorded for this clonotype. This sequence joins TRBV27 and TRBJ2-7, with D hard to call. The CDR3 is made up of 13 amino acids. In germline, CDR1 is MNHEY, CDR2 SMNVEV (reference sequence). V dropped 1 base and J dropped 0 bases, with 4 bases sitting between them. Here the CDR3 reads CASSLFPSYEQYF. The CDR3 DNA sequence: TGTGCCAGCAGTTTATTTCCCTCCTACGAGCAGTACTTC.

The chain employs TRBV2 and TRBJ2-1; D is perhaps TRBD2 (6 bases). CDR1 is SNHLY and CDR2 is FYNNEI in the germline V gene. CDR3 size: 15 residues. Trimming removed 4 bases at V and 3 bases at J, with 13 bases between. CDR3 in amino acids: CASSATRGSYNEQFF. CDR3 sequence (DNA): TGTGCCAGCAGTGCCACCCGGGGGAGCTACAATGAGCAGTTCTTC.

At least ten counts were recorded for this clonotype. The J gene is TRBJ2-6, the V gene TRBV6-1; tentative D call: TRBD1 (5 bases). The CDR3 covers 15 residues. Trimming left V 5 bases short and J 4 bases short, with 12 bases between. Looked up from germline, CDR1 is MNHNS and CDR2 is SASEGT. CDR3 protein: CASSPQGTGANVLTF. For the CDR3, the DNA is TGTGCCAGCAGTCCCCAGGGTACCGGGGCCAACGTCCTGACTTTC.

About this clonotype itself: At one boundary the junction diverges from the germline segment, which might be a read error. This chain links TRBV19 with TRBJ1-5; 7 nucleotides line up with TRBD1. The CDR3 runs to 17 residues. From germline, CDR1 is LNHDA and CDR2 SQIVND (reference sequence). The chain's CDR3 is CVSRTGQPKRSNQPQHF. The CDR3, as DNA: TGTGTCAGTAGGACGGGACAGCCCAAGAGGTCCAATCAGCCCCAGCATTTT.

This clonotype was seen repeatedly, ten times or more. The chain combines TRBV5-4 with TRBJ2-3, with D tentatively TRBD1 or TRBD2 (5 bases each). Per the germline V gene, CDR1 is SGHNT and CDR2 is YYREEE (reference sequence). V gave up 5 bases and J gave up 3 bases, with 13 bases separating them. The CDR3 has 14 amino acids. CDR3 region: CASRREGTTDTQYF. CDR3 sequence (DNA): TGTGCCAGCAGGCGAGAGGGGACGACAGATACGCAGTATTTT.

This clonotype has a handful of counts. V gene TRBV7-2 combines with J gene TRBJ2-3; D perhaps matches TRBD2 (6 bases). Trimming took off 0 bases at V and 5 bases at J, with 9 bases between the two ends. This CDR3 spans 14 amino acids. The germline CDR1 and CDR2 sequences are SGHTA and FQGNSA. The CDR3: CASSLATRGDTQYF. In DNA, the CDR3 is TGTGCCAGCAGCTTAGCGACTAGGGGAGATACGCAGTATTTT.

This chain joins TRBV7-9 and TRBJ2-1; 8 bases match TRBD1. After removal of 6 bases from V and 5 bases from J, the junction contained 3 bases not matched to a gene. CDR1 and CDR2 (germline): SEHNR, FQNEAQ (reference sequence). The CDR3 covers 13 residues. Here the CDR3 DNA reads TGTGCCAGCAGTGACAGGGGAGACAATGAGCAGTTCTTC. It encodes CASSDRGDNEQFF. The variable domain in full, completed from reference TRBV7-9 and TRBJ2-1, reads DTGVSQNPRHKITKRGQNVTFRCDPISEHNRLYWYRQTLGQGPEFLTYFQNEAQLEKSRLLSDRFSAERPKGSFSTLEIQRTEQGDSAMYLCASSDRGDNEQFFGPGTRLTVL.

This clonotype showed up many times. The rearrangement joins TRBV30 to TRBJ1-1; D possibly corresponds to TRBD1 (6 bases). This CDR3 spans 13 amino acids. Germline V lookup: CDR1 GTSNPN, CDR2 SVGIG (reference sequence). The V gene lost 0 bases and the J gene lost 5 bases, with 10 bases spanning the gap. CDR3 sequence (DNA): TGTGCCTGGAGTGTAGGCAGGGGAACTGAAGCTTTCTTT. Translated, it gives CAWSVGRGTEAFF.

This rearrangement joins TRBV6-2 or TRBV6-3 to TRBJ1-2, with 11 positions matching TRBD1. The CDR3 extends over 12 amino acids. Unmatched junction bases numbered 6, after V lost 8 bases and J lost 10 bases. Germline V gives CDR1 MNHEY, CDR2 SVGEGT. The CDR3 loop is CASWWTGGFYTF. The CDR3 region has the DNA TGTGCCAGCTGGTGGACAGGGGGCTTCTACACCTTC.

This clonotype appeared many times. This rearrangement joins TRBV7-2 to TRBJ2-2; 7 bases are a match to TRBD1. This CDR3 region has 14 residues. The J segment lost 5 bases and the V segment lost 3 bases, leaving 3 bases of the junction unmatched. Germline V lookup: CDR1 SGHTA, CDR2 FQGNSA. CDR3 sequence reads: CASSFNRGTGELFF. The CDR3 region has the DNA TGTGCCAGCAGCTTTAACAGGGGAACCGGGGAGCTGTTTTTT.

In its sample, this clonotype was seen many times. The chain links TRBV21-1 to TRBJ1-5; the DNA was not used to check the table's D call, TRBD1. TRBV21-1 is flagged as a pseudogene. The CDR3 runs to 14 residues. CDR3 amino acids: CASSTRGVNQPQHF. CDR3 nucleotides: TGTGCCAGCAGTACGAGGGGCGTAAATCAGCCCCAGCATTTT.

This clonotype showed up just a few times. The rearrangement links TRBV3-1 to TRBJ2-7; 10 nucleotides line up with TRBD2. After removal of 5 bases from V and 4 bases from J, the junction contained 5 bases not matched to a gene. This CDR3 is built from 14 residues. Germline-derived CDR1 and CDR2 are LGHDT and YNNKEL (reference sequence). The CDR3 reads CASSEPSGRYEQYF. Here the CDR3 DNA reads TGTGCCAGCAGCGAACCTAGCGGGAGATACGAGCAGTACTTC.

This clonotype was seen a single time. The genes are TRBV2 and TRBJ1-1; D is undetermined. Germline values: CDR1 SNHLY, CDR2 FYNNEI. This CDR3 has 14 residues. V lost 9 bases and J lost 4, with 18 bases in between. The CDR3, as DNA: TGTGCCAGGTGTCGCCCTAATGCTGGCACTGAAGCTTTCTTT. Translation: CARCRPNAGTEAFF. Filled out from reference TRBV2 and TRBJ1-1, the complete variable domain reads EPEVTQTPSHQVTQMGQEVILRCVPISNHLYFYWYRQILGQKVEFLVSFYNNEISEKSEIFDDQFSVERPDGSNFTLKIRSTKLEDSAMYFCARCRPNAGTEAFFGQGTRLTVV.

The chain employs TRBV6-5 and TRBJ1-2; D not resolved. The CDR3 contains 16 residues. CDR1 and CDR2 (germline): MNHEY, SVGAGI. Trimming removed 4 bases from V and 4 bases from J, with 19 bases in between. The CDR3 coding sequence is TGTGCCAGCAGTTCCCCTCAACGCGAGGGCTCCTATGGCTACACCTTC. Translation: CASSSPQREGSYGYTF.

This clonotype was recorded many times. V and J are TRBV10-3 and TRBJ2-7; 8 bases are shared with TRBD2. CDR3 length: 14 amino acids. Losses at the gene ends were 5 bases for V and 5 bases for J; bases not matched to a gene: 8. Germline V gene data show CDR1 as ENHRY and CDR2 as SYGVKD. The CDR3 here is CAISNTSGFHEQYF. The DNA of the CDR3 is TGTGCCATCAGTAATACTAGCGGTTTCCACGAGCAGTACTTC.

This clonotype is medium-sized (0.01 to 0.1%) within its sample. The chain has TRBV29-1 and TRBJ2-3; D possibly corresponds to TRBD2 (5 bases). CDR1 is SQVTM and CDR2 is ANQGSEA in the germline V gene. Trimming cost V 3 bases and J 0 bases, with 16 bases left between them. CDR3 length: 16 residues. CDR3: CSVEDVRVGSTDTQYF. The CDR3, as DNA: TGCAGCGTTGAGGACGTGAGGGTCGGAAGCACAGATACGCAGTATTTT.

This clonotype was recorded at least ten times. J is TRBJ2-1 and V is TRBV5-1; 7 bases agree with TRBD2. CDR3 size: 14 residues. Germline values: CDR1 SGHRS, CDR2 YFSETQ. V gave up 0 bases and J gave up 6 bases; unmatched junction bases: 3. The chain's CDR3 is CASSLVAGSNEQFF. For the CDR3, the DNA is TGCGCCAGCAGCTTGGTAGCGGGTTCCAATGAGCAGTTCTTC.

This clonotype was observed many times. The J gene is TRBJ1-1, the V gene TRBV27; tentative D call: TRBD1 (5 bases). The length of the CDR3 is 14 residues. Trimming removed 3 bases from V and 3 bases from J, with 11 bases in between. Germline V gene sequence: CDR1 MNHEY, CDR2 SMNVEV (reference sequence). The CDR3 loop reads CASSLQGFDTEAFF. CDR3 bases: TGTGCCAGCAGTTTGCAGGGCTTCGACACTGAAGCTTTCTTT.

This clonotype was recorded many times. The genes are TRBV9 and TRBJ2-2; D gene ambiguous. Trimming pared 0 bases from V and 6 bases from J, leaving 12 bases between. This CDR3 has 15 amino acids. Germline V gives CDR1 SGDLS, CDR2 YYNGEE. The CDR3 DNA reads as TGTGCCAGCAGCGTAGATATGGATTCAGCCGGGGAGCTGTTTTTT. It specifies CASSVDMDSAGELFF.

Ten or more counts support this clonotype. This rearrangement joins TRBV5-8 to TRBJ2-5; 8 nucleotides align to TRBD1. Unmatched junction bases numbered 4, after V lost 1 base and J lost 5 bases. Germline lookup yields CDR1 SGHTS and CDR2 YDEGEE. The CDR3 is 14 amino acids. CDR3 bases: TGTGCCAGCAGCTTGTCCAGGGGGCACGAGACCCAGTACTTC. Residues: CASSLSRGHETQYF.

This clonotype turned up a few times. The V and J genes are TRBV6-5 and TRBJ2-5; perhaps TRBD1 as D (7 bases). The CDR3 extends over 13 amino acids. Germline V gene lookup returns CDR1 MNHEY and CDR2 SVGAGI. V lost 0 bases and J lost 9, with 11 bases in between. CDR3 DNA sequence: TGTGCCAGCAGTTACTCGACAGGGAGGTCCCAGTACTTC. Amino acids: CASSYSTGRSQYF.

The rearrangement links TRBV30 to TRBJ2-1; 12 bases match TRBD2. Unmatched junction bases numbered 20, after V lost 8 bases and J lost 9 bases. The germline V gene encodes CDR1 GTSNPN and CDR2 SVGIG (reference sequence). The CDR3 covers 17 residues. The DNA for the CDR3 is TGTGCCCCCTATCCGGGGAAGACTAGCGGGAGACTCACTGAGCAGTTCTTC. Translating it yields CAPYPGKTSGRLTEQFF. Filled out from reference TRBV30 and TRBJ2-1, the complete variable domain reads SQTIHQWPATLVQPVGSPLSLECTVEGTSNPNLYWYRQAAGRGLQLLFYSVGIGQISSEVPQNLSASRPQDRQFILSSKKLLLSDSGFYLCAPYPGKTSGRLTEQFFGPGTRLTVL.

The chain couples TRBV6-5 to TRBJ2-7; 7 bases map to TRBD2. CDR3 length equals 15 residues. CDR1 is MNHEY, CDR2 SVGAGI, per germline. J was trimmed by 3 bases and V by 6 bases; bases with no gene match: 11. CDR3: CASRRAGRKDYEQYF. The CDR3 DNA is TGTGCCAGCAGGAGAGCGGGACGGAAAGACTACGAGCAGTACTTC.

The table lists this clonotype with many counts. This chain uses TRBV25-1 with TRBJ1-1; tentatively, D is TRBD1 (5 bases). There are 13 residues in the CDR3. V lost 7 bases and J 3 bases, leaving 12 bases between the germline ends. CDR1 is MGHDK and CDR2 is SYGVNS in the germline V gene. The chain's CDR3 is CASIRGADTEAFF. The CDR3, as DNA: TGTGCCAGCATTAGGGGCGCGGACACTGAAGCTTTCTTT.

This clonotype occurred many times. The chain carries TRBV20-1 and TRBJ2-1, with 12 bases aligning to TRBD1. After removal of 6 bases from V and 3 bases from J, the junction contained 9 bases not matched to a gene. Germline-derived CDR1 and CDR2 are DFQATT and SNEGSKA (reference sequence). CDR3 length: 16 residues. The CDR3 DNA follows: TGCAGTGCACTTCCGGGACAGGGGGCTATCTACAATGAGCAGTTCTTC. It codes for CSALPGQGAIYNEQFF.

The gene calls are TRBV5-1 and TRBJ2-5; 14 bases are shared with TRBD2. V lost 7 bases to trimming and J lost 5 bases; unmatched junction nucleotides: 10. The CDR3 is 16 residues long. Germline loops: CDR1 SGHRS, CDR2 YFSETQ. For the CDR3, the DNA is TGCGCCAGCGGGGAGACTAGCGGGAGGGCCTATGAGACCCAGTACTTC. Its protein product is CASGETSGRAYETQYF. Using reference TRBV5-1 and TRBJ2-5 for the parts outside the CDR3, the full variable domain is KAGVTQTPRYLIKTRGQQVTLSCSPISGHRSVSWYQQTPGQGLQFLFEYFSETQRNKGNFPGRFSGRQFSNSRSEMNVSTLELGDSALYLCASGETSGRAYETQYFGPGTRLLVL.

The chain couples TRBV7-9 to TRBJ2-7; 7 positions agree with TRBD1. Germline assignment: CDR1 SEHNR and CDR2 FQNEAQ (reference sequence). This CDR3 is built from 15 residues. The junction had 10 bases not matched to a gene; V was cut back by 6 bases and J by 2 bases. The CDR3 spells CASSSTGKTPYEQYF. The DNA of the CDR3 is TGTGCCAGCAGTTCGACAGGGAAGACACCCTACGAGCAGTACTTC.

CDR3 in amino acids: CASSPSSVYSNQPQHF. DNA of the CDR3: TGTGCCAGCAGTCCCTCCTCTGTTTATAGCAATCAGCCCCAGCATTTT. This chain links TRBV6-5 with TRBJ1-5; unclear D gene. CDR1 and CDR2 from the germline V gene are MNHEY and SVGAGI. There are 16 residues in the CDR3. The germline V and J ends were trimmed by 5 bases and 0 bases, with 14 bases remaining between them.